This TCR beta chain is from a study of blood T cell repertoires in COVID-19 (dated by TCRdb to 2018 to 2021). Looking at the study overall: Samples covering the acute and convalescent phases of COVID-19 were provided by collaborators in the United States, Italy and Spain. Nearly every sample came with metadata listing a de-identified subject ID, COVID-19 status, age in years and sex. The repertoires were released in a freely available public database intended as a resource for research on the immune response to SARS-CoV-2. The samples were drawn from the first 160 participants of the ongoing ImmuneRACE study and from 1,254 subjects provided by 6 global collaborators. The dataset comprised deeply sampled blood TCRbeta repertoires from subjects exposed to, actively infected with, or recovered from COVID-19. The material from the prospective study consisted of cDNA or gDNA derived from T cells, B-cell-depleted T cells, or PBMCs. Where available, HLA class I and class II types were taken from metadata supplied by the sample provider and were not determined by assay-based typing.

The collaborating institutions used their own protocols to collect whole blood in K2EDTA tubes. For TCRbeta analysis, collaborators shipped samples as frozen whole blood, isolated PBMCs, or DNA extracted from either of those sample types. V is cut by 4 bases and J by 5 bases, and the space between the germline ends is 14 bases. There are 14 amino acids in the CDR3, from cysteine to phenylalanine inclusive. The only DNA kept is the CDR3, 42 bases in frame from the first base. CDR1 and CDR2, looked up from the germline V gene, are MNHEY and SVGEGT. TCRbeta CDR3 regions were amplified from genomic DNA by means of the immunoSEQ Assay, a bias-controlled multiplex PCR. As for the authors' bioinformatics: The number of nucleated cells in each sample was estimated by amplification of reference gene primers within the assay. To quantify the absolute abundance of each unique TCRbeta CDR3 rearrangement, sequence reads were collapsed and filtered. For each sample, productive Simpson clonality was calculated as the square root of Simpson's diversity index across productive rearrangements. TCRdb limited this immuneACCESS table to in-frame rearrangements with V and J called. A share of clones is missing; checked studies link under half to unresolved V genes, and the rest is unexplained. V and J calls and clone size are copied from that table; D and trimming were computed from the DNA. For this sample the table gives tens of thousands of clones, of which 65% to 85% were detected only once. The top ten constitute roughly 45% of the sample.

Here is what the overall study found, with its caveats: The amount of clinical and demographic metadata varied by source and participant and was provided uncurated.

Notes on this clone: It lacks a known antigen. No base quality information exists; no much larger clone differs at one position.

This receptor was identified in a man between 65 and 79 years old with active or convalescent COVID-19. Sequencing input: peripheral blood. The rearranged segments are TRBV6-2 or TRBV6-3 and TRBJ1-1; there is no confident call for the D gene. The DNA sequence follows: TGTGCCAGCAGTTCCAACACGGGAGGGACTGAAGCTTTCTTT. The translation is CASSSNTGGTEAFF.